This entry features one TCR beta chain sequence. The target antigen is unknown. Germline is not matched at one junction end, which may reflect a read error. Each CDR3 protein gets one entry after TCRdb re-called the multiplex PCR reads with MiXCR. The sample holds 150,000 or so distinct CDR3 sequences, approximately 30% seen once. Axillary draining lymph nodes of breast cancer patients supplied the node samples. This sample stems from a study of breast tumors, draining lymph nodes, adjacent tissues. General study points: Luminal-like breast cancer showed significantly higher tumor–nontumor repertoire similarity than basal-like. Data fit most tumor T cells coming from lymph node, expanding in tumor. Compared with lymph nodes, tumors were less diverse; compared with nontumor tissue, more.

CDR1 and CDR2 (germline): LNHDA, SQIVND (reference sequence). The CDR3 runs 11 residues. V is TRBV19 and J is TRBJ2-2, with D maybe TRBD2 (5 bases). The sample taken for sequencing was axillary lymph node tissue. The TCR was taken from a female donor with breast cancer. Some clones in this sample may be carry-over from other donors' samples. CDR3 nucleotide sequence: TGTGCCAGTAGGACTCCTGGGGAGCTGGTTTTC. Its translation: CASRTPGELVF.